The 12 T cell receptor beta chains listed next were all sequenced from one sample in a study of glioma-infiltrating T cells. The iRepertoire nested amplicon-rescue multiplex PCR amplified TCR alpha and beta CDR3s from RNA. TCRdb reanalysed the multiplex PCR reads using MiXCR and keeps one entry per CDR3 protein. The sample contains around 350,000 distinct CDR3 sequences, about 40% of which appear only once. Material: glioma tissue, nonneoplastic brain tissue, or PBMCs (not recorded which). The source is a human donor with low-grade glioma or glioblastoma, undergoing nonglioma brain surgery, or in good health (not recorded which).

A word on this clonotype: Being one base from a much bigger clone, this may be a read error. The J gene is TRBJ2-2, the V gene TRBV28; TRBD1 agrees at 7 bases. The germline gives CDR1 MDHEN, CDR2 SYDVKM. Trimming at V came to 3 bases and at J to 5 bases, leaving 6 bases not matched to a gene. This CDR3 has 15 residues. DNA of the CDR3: TGTGCCAGCAGTTTCCTGACAGGGCTAACCGGGGAGCTGTTTTTT. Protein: CASSFLTGLTGELFF. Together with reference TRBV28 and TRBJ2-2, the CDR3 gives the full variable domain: DVKVTQSSRYLVKRTGEKVFLECVQDMDHENMFWYRQDPGLGLRLIYFSYDVKMKEKGDIPEGYSVSREKKERFSLILESASTNQTSMYLCASSFLTGLTGELFFGEGSRLTVL.

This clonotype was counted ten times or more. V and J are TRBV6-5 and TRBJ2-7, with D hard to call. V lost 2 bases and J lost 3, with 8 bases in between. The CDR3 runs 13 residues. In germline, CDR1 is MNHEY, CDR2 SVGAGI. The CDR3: CASSYTRSYEQYF. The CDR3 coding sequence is TGTGCCAGCAGTTACACACGGAGCTACGAGCAGTACTTC.

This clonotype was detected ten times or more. The chain's CDR3 is CASIPPGLYPGELFF. The DNA for the CDR3 is TGTGCCAGCATACCACCGGGACTATACCCCGGGGAGCTGTTTTTT. The chain links TRBV6-1 to TRBJ2-2; 7 bases line up with TRBD2. V lost 7 bases, J lost 6 bases, and 11 bases stayed unmatched. The CDR3 contains 15 residues. The germline CDR1 and CDR2 sequences are MNHNS and SASEGT.

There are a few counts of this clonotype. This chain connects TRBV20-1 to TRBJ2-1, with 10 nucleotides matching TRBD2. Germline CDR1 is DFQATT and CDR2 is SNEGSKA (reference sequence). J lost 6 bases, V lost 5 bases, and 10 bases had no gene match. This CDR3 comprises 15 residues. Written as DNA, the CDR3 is TGCAGTGCTGATTCCGGGACTAGCGACCTCAATGAGCAGTTCTTC. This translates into CSADSGTSDLNEQFF.

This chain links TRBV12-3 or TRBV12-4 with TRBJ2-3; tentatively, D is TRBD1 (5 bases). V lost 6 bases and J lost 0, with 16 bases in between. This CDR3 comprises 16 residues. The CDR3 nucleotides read TGTGCCAGCAGAGCCACCCCAGGGTCTAGCACAGATACGCAGTATTTT. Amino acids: CASRATPGSSTDTQYF.

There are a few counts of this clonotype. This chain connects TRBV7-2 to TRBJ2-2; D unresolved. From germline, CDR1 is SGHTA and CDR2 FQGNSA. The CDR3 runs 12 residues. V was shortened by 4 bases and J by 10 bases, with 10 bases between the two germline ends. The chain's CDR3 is CASSSFVAELFF. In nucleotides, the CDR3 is TGTGCCAGCAGCTCCTTCGTAGCGGAGCTGTTTTTT.

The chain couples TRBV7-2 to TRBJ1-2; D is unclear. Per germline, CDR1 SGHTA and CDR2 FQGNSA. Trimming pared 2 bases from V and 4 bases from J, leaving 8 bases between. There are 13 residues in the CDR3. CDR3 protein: CASSLNSPYGYTF. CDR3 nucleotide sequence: TGTGCCAGCAGCTTAAACAGTCCCTATGGCTACACCTTC.

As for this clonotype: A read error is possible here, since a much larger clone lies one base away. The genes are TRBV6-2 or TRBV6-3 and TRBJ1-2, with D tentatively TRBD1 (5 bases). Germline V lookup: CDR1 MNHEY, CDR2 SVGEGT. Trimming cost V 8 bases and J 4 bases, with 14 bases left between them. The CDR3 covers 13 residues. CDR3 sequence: CASGLGHSYGYTF. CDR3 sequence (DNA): TGTGCCAGCGGTTTAGGACACTCCTATGGCTACACCTTC.

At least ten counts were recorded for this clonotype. The CDR3 region has the DNA TGTGCCAGCAGTTCCGGGACAGCGGGATCAGATACGCAGTATTTT. Its translation: CASSSGTAGSDTQYF. J is TRBJ2-3 and V is TRBV28; perhaps D is TRBD1 or TRBD2 (7 bases each). This CDR3 is built from 15 residues. The germline V gene encodes CDR1 MDHEN and CDR2 SYDVKM. Deletions cut 4 bases from V and 4 bases from J, with 15 bases between. The whole variable domain, filled in from reference TRBV28 and TRBJ2-3, reads DVKVTQSSRYLVKRTGEKVFLECVQDMDHENMFWYRQDPGLGLRLIYFSYDVKMKEKGDIPEGYSVSREKKERFSLILESASTNQTSMYLCASSSGTAGSDTQYFGPGTRLTVL.

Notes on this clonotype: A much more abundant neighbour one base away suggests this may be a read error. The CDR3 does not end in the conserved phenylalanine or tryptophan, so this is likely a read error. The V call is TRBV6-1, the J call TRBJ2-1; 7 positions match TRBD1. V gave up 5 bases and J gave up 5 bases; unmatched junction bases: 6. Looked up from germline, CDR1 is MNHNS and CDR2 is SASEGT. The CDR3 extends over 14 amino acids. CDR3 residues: CASSIWDSNNEQFL. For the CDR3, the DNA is TGTGCCAGCAGTATATGGGACAGCAACAATGAGCAGTTCCTC.

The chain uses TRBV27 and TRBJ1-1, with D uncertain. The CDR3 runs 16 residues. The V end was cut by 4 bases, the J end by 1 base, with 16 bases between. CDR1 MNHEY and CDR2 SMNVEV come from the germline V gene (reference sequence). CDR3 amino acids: CASSWAGALGNTEAFF. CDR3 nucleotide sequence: TGTGCCAGCAGTTGGGCAGGCGCTTTAGGGAACACTGAAGCTTTCTTT.

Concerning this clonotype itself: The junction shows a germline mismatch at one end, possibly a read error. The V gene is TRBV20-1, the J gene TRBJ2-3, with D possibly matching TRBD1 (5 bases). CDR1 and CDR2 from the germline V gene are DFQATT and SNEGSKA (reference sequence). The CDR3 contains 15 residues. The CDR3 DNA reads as TGCAGTGCTAGAGATTTTCAGGGTCGCACATATACGCAGTATTTT. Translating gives CSARDFQGRTYTQYF.